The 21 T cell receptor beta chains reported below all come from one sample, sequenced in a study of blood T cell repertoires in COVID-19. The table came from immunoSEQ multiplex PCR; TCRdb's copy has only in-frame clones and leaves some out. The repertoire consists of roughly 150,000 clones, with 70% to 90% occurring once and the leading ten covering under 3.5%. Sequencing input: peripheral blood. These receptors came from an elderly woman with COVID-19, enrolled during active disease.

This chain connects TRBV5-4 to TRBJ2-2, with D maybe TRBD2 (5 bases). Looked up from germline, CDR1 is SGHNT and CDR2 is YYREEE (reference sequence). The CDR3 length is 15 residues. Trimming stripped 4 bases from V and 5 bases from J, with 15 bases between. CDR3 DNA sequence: TGTGCCAGCAGCCCCGGACTTTTCGAGACCGGGGAGCTGTTTTTT. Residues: CASSPGLFETGELFF.

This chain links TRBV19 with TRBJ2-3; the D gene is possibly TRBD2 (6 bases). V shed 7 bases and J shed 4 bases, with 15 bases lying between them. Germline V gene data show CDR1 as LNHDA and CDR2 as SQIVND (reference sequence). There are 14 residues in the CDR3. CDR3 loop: CASNARRGADTQYF. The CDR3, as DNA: TGTGCCAGTAACGCGAGGCGCGGGGCAGATACGCAGTATTTT.

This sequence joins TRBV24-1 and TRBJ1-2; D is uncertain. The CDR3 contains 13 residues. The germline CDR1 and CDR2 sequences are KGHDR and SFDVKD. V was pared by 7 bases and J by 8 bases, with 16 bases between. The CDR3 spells CATSPTTHGGYTF. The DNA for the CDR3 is TGTGCCACCAGCCCGACTACCCACGGGGGCTACACCTTC.

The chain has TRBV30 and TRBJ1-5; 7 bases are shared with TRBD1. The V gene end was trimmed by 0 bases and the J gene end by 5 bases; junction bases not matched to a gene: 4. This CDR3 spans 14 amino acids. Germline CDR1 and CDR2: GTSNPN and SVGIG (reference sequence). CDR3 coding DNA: TGTGCCTGGAGTGTCACAGGGGATTATCAGCCCCAGCATTTT. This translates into CAWSVTGDYQPQHF.

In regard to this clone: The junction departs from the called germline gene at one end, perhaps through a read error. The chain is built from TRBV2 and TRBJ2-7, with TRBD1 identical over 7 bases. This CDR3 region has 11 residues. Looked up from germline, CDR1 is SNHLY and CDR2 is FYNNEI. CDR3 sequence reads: CASRDLRDSLF. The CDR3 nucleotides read TGTGCCAGTCGAGATCTCCGGGACAGTCTCTTC.

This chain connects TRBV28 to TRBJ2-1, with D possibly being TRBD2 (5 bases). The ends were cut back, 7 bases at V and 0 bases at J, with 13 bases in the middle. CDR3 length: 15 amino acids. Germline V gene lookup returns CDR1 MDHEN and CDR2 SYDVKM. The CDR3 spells CASTSGISSYNEQFF. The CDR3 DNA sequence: TGTGCCAGCACTTCCGGGATTAGCTCCTACAATGAGCAGTTCTTC. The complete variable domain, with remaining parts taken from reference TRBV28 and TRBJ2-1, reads DVKVTQSSRYLVKRTGEKVFLECVQDMDHENMFWYRQDPGLGLRLIYFSYDVKMKEKGDIPEGYSVSREKKERFSLILESASTNQTSMYLCASTSGISSYNEQFFGPGTRLTVL.

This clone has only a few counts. CDR3 sequence: CASSRFLYEQYF. The CDR3 region has the DNA TGTGCCAGCAGCCGTTTTCTCTACGAGCAGTACTTC. V gene TRBV7-2 combines with J gene TRBJ2-7; D uncertain. The CDR3 runs 12 residues. Germline V gene data show CDR1 as SGHTA and CDR2 as FQGNSA. V dropped 5 bases and J dropped 3 bases, with 8 bases sitting between them.

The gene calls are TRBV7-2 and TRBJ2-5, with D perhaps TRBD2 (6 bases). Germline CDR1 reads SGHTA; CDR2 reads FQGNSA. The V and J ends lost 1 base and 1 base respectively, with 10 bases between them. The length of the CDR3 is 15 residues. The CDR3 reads CASSLDHGGQETQYF. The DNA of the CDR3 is TGTGCCAGCAGCTTAGATCACGGGGGCCAAGAGACCCAGTACTTC.

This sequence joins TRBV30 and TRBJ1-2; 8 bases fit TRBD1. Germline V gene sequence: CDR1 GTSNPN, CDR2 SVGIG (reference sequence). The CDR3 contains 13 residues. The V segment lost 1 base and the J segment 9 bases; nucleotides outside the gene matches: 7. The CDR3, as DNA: TGTGCCTGGAGTGGGACAGGGCGGTCTAGCTACACCTTC. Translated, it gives CAWSGTGRSSYTF. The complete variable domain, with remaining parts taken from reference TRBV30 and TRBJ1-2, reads SQTIHQWPATLVQPVGSPLSLECTVEGTSNPNLYWYRQAAGRGLQLLFYSVGIGQISSEVPQNLSASRPQDRQFILSSKKLLLSDSGFYLCAWSGTGRSSYTFGSGTRLTVV.

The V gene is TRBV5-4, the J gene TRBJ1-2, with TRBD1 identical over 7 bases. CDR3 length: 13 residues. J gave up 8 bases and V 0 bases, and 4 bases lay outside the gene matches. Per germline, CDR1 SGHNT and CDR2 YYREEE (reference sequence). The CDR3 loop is CASSLVQGRGYTF. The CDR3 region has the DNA TGTGCCAGCAGCTTGGTACAGGGGCGAGGCTACACCTTC.

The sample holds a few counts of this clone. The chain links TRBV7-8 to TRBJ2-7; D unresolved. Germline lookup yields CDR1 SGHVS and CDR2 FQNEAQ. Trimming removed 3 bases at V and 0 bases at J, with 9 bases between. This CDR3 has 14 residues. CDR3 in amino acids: CASSFLDTSYEQYF. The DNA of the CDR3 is TGTGCCAGCAGCTTCTTAGACACCTCCTACGAGCAGTACTTC.

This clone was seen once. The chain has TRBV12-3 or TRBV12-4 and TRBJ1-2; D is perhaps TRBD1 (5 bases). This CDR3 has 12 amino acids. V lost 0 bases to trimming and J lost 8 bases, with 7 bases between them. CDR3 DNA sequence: TGTGCCAGCAGTTTAGCCAGGGAAGGCTACACCTTC. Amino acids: CASSLAREGYTF.

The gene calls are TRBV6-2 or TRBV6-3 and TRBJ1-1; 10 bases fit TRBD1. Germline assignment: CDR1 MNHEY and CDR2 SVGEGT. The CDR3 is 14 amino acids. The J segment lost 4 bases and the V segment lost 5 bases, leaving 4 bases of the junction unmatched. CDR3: CASSLDRGGTEAFF. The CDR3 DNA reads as TGTGCCAGCAGTCTGGACAGGGGGGGCACTGAAGCTTTCTTT.

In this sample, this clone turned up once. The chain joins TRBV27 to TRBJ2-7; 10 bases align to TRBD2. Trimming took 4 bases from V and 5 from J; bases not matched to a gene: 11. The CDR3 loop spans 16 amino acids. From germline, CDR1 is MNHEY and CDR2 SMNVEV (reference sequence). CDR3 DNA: TGTGCCAGCAGTTCCCCGGAAGCGGGGGGGACTGACGAGCAGTACTTC. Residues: CASSSPEAGGTDEQYF.

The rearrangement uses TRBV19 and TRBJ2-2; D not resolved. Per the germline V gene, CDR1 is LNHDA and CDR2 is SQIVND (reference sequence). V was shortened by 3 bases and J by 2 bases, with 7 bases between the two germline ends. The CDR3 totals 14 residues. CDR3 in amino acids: CASSMRQNTGELFF. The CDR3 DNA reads TGTGCCAGTAGTATGAGGCAAAACACCGGGGAGCTGTTTTTT.

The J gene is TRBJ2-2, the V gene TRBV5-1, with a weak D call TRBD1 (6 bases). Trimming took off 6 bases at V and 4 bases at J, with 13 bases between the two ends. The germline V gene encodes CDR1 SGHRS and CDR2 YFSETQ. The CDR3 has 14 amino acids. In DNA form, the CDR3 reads TGCGCCAGCACCCAAAGGGGGATCACCGGGGAGCTGTTTTTT. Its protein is CASTQRGITGELFF.

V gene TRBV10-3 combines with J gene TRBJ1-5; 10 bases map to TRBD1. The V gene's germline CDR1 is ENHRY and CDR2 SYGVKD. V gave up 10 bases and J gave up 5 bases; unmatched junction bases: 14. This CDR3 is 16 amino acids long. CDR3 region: CATGPDRGSIDQPQHF. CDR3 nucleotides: TGTGCCACCGGGCCGGACAGGGGGTCCATCGATCAGCCCCAGCATTTT.

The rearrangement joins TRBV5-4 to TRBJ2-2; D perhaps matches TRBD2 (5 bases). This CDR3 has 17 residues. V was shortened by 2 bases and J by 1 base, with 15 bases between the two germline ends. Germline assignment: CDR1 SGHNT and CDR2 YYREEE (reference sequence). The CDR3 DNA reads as TGTGCCAGCAGCTTTCGATCGCTAGCTAAGAACACCGGGGAGCTGTTTTTT. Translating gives CASSFRSLAKNTGELFF.

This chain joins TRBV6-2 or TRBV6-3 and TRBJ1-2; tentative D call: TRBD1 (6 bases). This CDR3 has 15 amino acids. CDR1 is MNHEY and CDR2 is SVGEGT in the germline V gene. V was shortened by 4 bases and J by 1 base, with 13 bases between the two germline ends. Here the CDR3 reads CASSSFRTDNYGYTF. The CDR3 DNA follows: TGTGCCAGCAGTTCCTTTCGGACAGATAACTATGGCTACACCTTC.

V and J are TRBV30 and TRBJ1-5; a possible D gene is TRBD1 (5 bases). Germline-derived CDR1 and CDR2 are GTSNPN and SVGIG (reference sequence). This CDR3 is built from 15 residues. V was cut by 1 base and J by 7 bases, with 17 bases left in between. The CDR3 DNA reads TGTGCCTGGAGTGAGGGACTCCGGTCAGGGCAGCCCCAGCATTTT. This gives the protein CAWSEGLRSGQPQHF.

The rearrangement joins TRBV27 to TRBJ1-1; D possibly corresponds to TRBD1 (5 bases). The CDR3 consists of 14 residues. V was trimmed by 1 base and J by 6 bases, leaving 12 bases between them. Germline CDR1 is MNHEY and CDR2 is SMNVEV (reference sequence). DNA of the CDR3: TGTGCCAGCAGTTTATTTTCAGGGATCGCTGAAGCTTTCTTT. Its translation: CASSLFSGIAEAFF.